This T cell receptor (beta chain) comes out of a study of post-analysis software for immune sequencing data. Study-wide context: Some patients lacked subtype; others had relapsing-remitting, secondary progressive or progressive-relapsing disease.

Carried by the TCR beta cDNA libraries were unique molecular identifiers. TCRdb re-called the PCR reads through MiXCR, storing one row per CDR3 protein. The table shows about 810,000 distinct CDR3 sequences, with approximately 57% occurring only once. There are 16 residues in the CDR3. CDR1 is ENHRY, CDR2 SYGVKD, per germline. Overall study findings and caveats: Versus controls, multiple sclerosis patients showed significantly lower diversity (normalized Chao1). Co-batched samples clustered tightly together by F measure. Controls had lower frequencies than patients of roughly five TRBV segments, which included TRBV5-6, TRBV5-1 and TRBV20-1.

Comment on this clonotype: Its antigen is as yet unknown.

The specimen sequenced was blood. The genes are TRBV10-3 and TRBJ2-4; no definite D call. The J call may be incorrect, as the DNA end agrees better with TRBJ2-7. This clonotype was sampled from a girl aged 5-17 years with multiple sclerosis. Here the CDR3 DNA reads TGTGCCATCAGTGAGCCGATAGGGCGCGTTGATAACGAGCAGTACTTC. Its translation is CAISEPIGRVDNEQYF.